This is a list of T cell receptor beta chains from one sample in a study of blood T cell repertoires in COVID-19. The data were produced by immunoSEQ multiplex PCR, yet TCRdb's version contains in-frame clones alone and is incomplete. Altogether 50,000 to 65,000 clones are present, approximately 90% being singletons, with the ten largest covering around 3%. The sample taken for sequencing was peripheral blood. The origin of the receptors is a man aged 45-65 years with acute or convalescent COVID-19. Each CDR3 is given with its conserved first and last residue. The D gene is left open where the match is weak. Expanded clones get a size class; other rows say once, few or many, or leave the size out.

v_call,clone_size,j_call,d_call,cdr3_nt,cdr3_aa
TRBV28,.,TRBJ1-1,.,TGTGCCACCATAGGGTCGGCAGCGGCCACTGAAGCTTTCTTT,CATIGSAAATEAFF
TRBV12-5,once,TRBJ2-4,.,TGTGCTAGTGGTTTGGTACAGTCAGCCAAAAACATTCAGTACTTC,CASGLVQSAKNIQYF
TRBV6-5,.,TRBJ1-1,.,TGTGCCAGCAGCCCCTTCACGCGCACTGAAGCTTTCTTT,CASSPFTRTEAFF
TRBV24-1,.,TRBJ1-2,TRBD1,TGTGCCACCAGTGAGGCCGGGACAGGGGGAGAGAACTATGGCTACACCTTC,CATSEAGTGGENYGYTF
TRBV13,.,TRBJ2-5,TRBD1,TGTGCCAGCCGACGCCGAGGACAGGGGCCCCAAGAGACCCAGTACTTC,CASRRRGQGPQETQYF
TRBV10-2,once,TRBJ1-6,.,TGCGCCAGCAGTGAGCCGGGCTCCTATAATTCACCCCTCCACTTT,CASSEPGSYNSPLHF
TRBV5-1,once,TRBJ2-7,TRBD2,TGCGCCAGCAGCTTGGAACTAGCGGGGGGCTACGAGCAGTACTTC,CASSLELAGGYEQYF
TRBV5-1,.,TRBJ1-5,.,TGCGCCAGCAGCTGGGCCCCGGGGCAGGGGTATCAGCCCCAGCATTTT,CASSWAPGQGYQPQHF
TRBV20-1,.,TRBJ1-5,TRBD1,TGCAGTGCTAGTAAGGGGTACGGACAGGGACCGAATCAGCCCCAGCATTTT,CSASKGYGQGPNQPQHF
TRBV5-6,.,TRBJ2-7,.,TGTGCCAGCAGCTTGTCCCTAGGGGGCTACGAGCAGTACTTC,CASSLSLGGYEQYF
TRBV12-3/TRBV12-4,.,TRBJ1-2,.,TGTGCCAGCAGTTTAGGGACAGCTGGCTACACCTTC,CASSLGTAGYTF
TRBV10-3,once,TRBJ2-7,TRBD2,TGTGCCATCAAATTAGCGGGGGGTTCCTACGAGCAGTACTTC,CAIKLAGGSYEQYF
TRBV7-3,.,TRBJ2-2,TRBD1,TGTGCCAGCAGCTCCAGGACAGGGATTGACACCGGGGAGCTGTTTTTT,CASSSRTGIDTGELFF
TRBV30,.,TRBJ1-1,TRBD1,TGTGCCTGGAGTCAACCGGGACAGACCTCCCTAAGAGAAGCTTTCTTT,CAWSQPGQTSLREAFF
TRBV6-5,.,TRBJ1-1,.,TGTGCCAGCAGTTACCCGGGGGGCACTGAAGCTTTCTTT,CASSYPGGTEAFF
TRBV19,.,TRBJ1-5,TRBD1,TGTGCCAGTAGTCGGACAGGGGGGGCTCAGCCCCAGCATTTT,CASSRTGGAQPQHF
TRBV27,.,TRBJ2-6,.,TGTGCCAGCAGTTTAAGGGCGGCAGGGCTCTCTGGGGCCAACGTCCTGACTTTC,CASSLRAAGLSGANVLTF
TRBV7-8,.,TRBJ2-7,.,TGTGCCAGCAGCTTCCCACAGAGCTCCTACGAGCAGTACTTC,CASSFPQSSYEQYF
TRBV5-6,.,TRBJ2-7,.,TGTGCCAGCAGCTTATCCCAGCCTGAACAGCGGCTCGACGAGCAGTACTTC,CASSLSQPEQRLDEQYF
TRBV28,.,TRBJ1-4,.,TGTGCCAGCAGCTCCGAGGGCGCAACTAATGAAAAACTGTTTTTT,CASSSEGATNEKLFF
TRBV19,.,TRBJ1-1,.,TGTGCCAGTAGTATGCAGGGGAACACTGAAGCTTTCTTT,CASSMQGNTEAFF
TRBV5-1,once,TRBJ1-2,TRBD1,TGCGCCAGCAGCTTGGGGTCAGGGGGCAACTATGGCTACACCTTC,CASSLGSGGNYGYTF
TRBV6-2/TRBV6-3,.,TRBJ2-3,TRBD2,TGTGCCAGCAGTTACGCCCTAGCGGGGGGACTCACAGATACGCAGTATTTT,CASSYALAGGLTDTQYF
TRBV3-1/TRBV3-2,.,TRBJ2-5,TRBD2,TGTGCCAGCAGCCAAGAGGGAAGCGGGGGGGCCTGGGAGACCCAGTACTTC,CASSQEGSGGAWETQYF
TRBV11-2,few,TRBJ2-7,.,TGTGCCAGCAGCTCTCAGGCCTACGAGCAGTACTTC,CASSSQAYEQYF
TRBV18,.,TRBJ2-2,.,TGTGCCAGCTCACCATCTCAAGGCGGATCGAACACCGGGGAGCTGTTTTTT,CASSPSQGGSNTGELFF
TRBV24-1,.,TRBJ2-7,.,TGTGCCACCAGTGACCCACGGGATAGGACCTACGAGCAGTACTTC,CATSDPRDRTYEQYF
TRBV28,once,TRBJ1-2,TRBD1,TGTGCCAGCAGTTCCGGGACAGGGCTGACTAACTATGGCTACACCTTC,CASSSGTGLTNYGYTF
TRBV14,.,TRBJ1-2,.,TGTGCCAGCAGCCGGGATGGCAGGGCGCCATATGGCTACACCTTC,CASSRDGRAPYGYTF
TRBV7-2,.,TRBJ1-2,.,TGTGCCAGCAGCTCCCTCACGGCTAACTATGGCTACACCTTC,CASSSLTANYGYTF
TRBV5-1,once,TRBJ2-7,.,TGCGCCAGCAGCAAAGGGACACCGTTACCATCCTACGAGCAGTACTTC,CASSKGTPLPSYEQYF
TRBV5-1,once,TRBJ2-5,.,TGCGCCAGCAGCCCAGGGAAGGAAGAGACCCAGTACTTC,CASSPGKEETQYF